This is a list of T cell receptor beta chains from one sample in a study of shared clonotypes between healthy human individuals. The data were produced by immunoSEQ multiplex PCR, yet TCRdb's version contains in-frame clones alone and is incomplete. The table has 2 million to 2.5 million clones, around 90% seen once. The material sequenced was naive CD4+ T cells from PBMCs. The receptors shown here come from a man between 18 and 29 years old in good health. Some clones in this sample may be carry-over from other donors' samples. Both conserved end residues are part of each CDR3. The D gene is left open where the match is weak. For some rows the clone size is stated as once, few or many, or as a class when expanded; others skip it.

v_gene,j_gene,d_gene,abundance,CDR3nt,CDR3aa
TRBV7-2,TRBJ2-5,.,.,TGTGCCAGCAGCTTAGGGCAGGGCAAACAAGAGACCCAGTACTTC,CASSLGQGKQETQYF
TRBV2,TRBJ2-3,.,.,TGTGCCAGCAGTGAAGGGGGGGCAATCTATACGCAGTATTTT,CASSEGGAIYTQYF
TRBV19,TRBJ2-7,.,.,TGTGCCAGTAGTATAAACGGCCTGAGCTACGAGCAGTACTTC,CASSINGLSYEQYF
TRBV7-3,TRBJ2-3,TRBD2,.,TGTGCCAGCAGCTTACTAGCGGGGCGGGATACGCAGTATTTT,CASSLLAGRDTQYF
TRBV7-6,TRBJ2-5,TRBD2,.,TGTGCCTCAGACGCGGGAGAGTTACGGTCGGGGACCCAGTACTTC,CASDAGELRSGTQYF
TRBV7-2,TRBJ2-6,.,.,TGTGCCAGCAGCTCACGGGCAGGAGGGGGCTCTGGGGCCAACGTCCTGACTTTC,CASSSRAGGGSGANVLTF
TRBV28,TRBJ2-1,TRBD2,.,TGTGCCAGCAGACTAGCGGACCCCTACAATGAGCAGTTCTTC,CASRLADPYNEQFF
TRBV28,TRBJ2-7,.,.,TGTGCCAGCGGTGAACGGACACGACGACCCTACGAGCAGTACTTC,CASGERTRRPYEQYF
TRBV2,TRBJ1-4,.,.,TGTGCCAGCCACTATACAGGGAATGAAAAACTGTTTTTT,CASHYTGNEKLFF
TRBV6-5,TRBJ2-1,TRBD1,.,TGTGCCAGCAGGGAAAGAGGGACAGAATCCAATGAGCAGTTCTTC,CASRERGTESNEQFF
TRBV5-8,TRBJ2-7,.,.,TGTGCCAGCAGCTTCGGCCACAGACTCTCAAACTACGAGCAGTACTTC,CASSFGHRLSNYEQYF
TRBV10-3,TRBJ1-2,TRBD1,few,TGTGCCATCAGAGCGGGACAGAACTATGGCTACACCTTC,CAIRAGQNYGYTF
TRBV27,TRBJ1-2,.,.,TGTGCCAGCAGTCCGGGACTGGCCTATGGCTACACCTTC,CASSPGLAYGYTF
TRBV9,TRBJ2-3,TRBD2,.,TGTGCCAGCAGCGGACTAGCGGCAGATACGCAGTATTTT,CASSGLAADTQYF
TRBV27,TRBJ2-5,TRBD2,once,TGTGCCTGCCCGCGGACTAGCGGCCTAATGAGGGAGACCCAGTACTTC,CACPRTSGLMRETQYF
TRBV2,TRBJ1-4,.,once,TGTGCCGGACACAGGGAAGTTGACGAAAAACTGTTTTTT,CAGHREVDEKLFF
TRBV5-1,TRBJ2-5,.,.,TGCGCCAGCAGCTTGGGGAGTGGCGAGACCCAGTACTTC,CASSLGSGETQYF
TRBV18,TRBJ2-7,.,.,TGTGCCAGCTCACCAATTACCGGGACCCACTACGAGCAGTACTTC,CASSPITGTHYEQYF
TRBV6-5,TRBJ2-1,TRBD1,.,TGTGCCAGCAGGGGGACAGGGGGCAATGAGCAGTTCTTC,CASRGTGGNEQFF
TRBV29-1,TRBJ2-7,.,once,TGCAGCGTTGCCCCGTCAGGCTCCTACGAGCAGTACTTC,CSVAPSGSYEQYF
TRBV30,TRBJ1-2,TRBD1,.,TGTGCCTGGAGTGGGGGACAGGGGTTTGGCTACACCTTC,CAWSGGQGFGYTF
TRBV19,TRBJ1-5,.,once,TGTGCCAGTAGTACCCCGGGCCTAATCCGAGATAGCAATCAGCCCCAGCATTTT,CASSTPGLIRDSNQPQHF
TRBV11-2,TRBJ1-3,.,.,TGTGCCAGCAGCTTATACTTTGGGGTGGAGTACACCATATATTTT,CASSLYFGVEYTIYF
TRBV7-8,TRBJ1-1,.,once,TGTGCCAGCAGCTTAGGAGGGGGATGGACTGAAGCTTTCTTT,CASSLGGGWTEAFF
TRBV2,TRBJ1-2,TRBD1,few,TGTGCCAGCAGTTTAGGGACAGGGGTCTATGGCTACACCTTC,CASSLGTGVYGYTF
TRBV9,TRBJ1-2,.,.,TGTGCCAGCAGCGCCAACCTTTGGGACTATGGCTACACCTTC,CASSANLWDYGYTF
TRBV19,TRBJ2-5,.,.,TGTGCCAGTAGGCGCTACGGGAACACTAAAGAGACCCAGTACTTC,CASRRYGNTKETQYF
TRBV11-2,TRBJ2-7,TRBD1,.,TGTGCCAGCAGCTTAGACAGGGGGCTGGGGGAGCAGTACTTC,CASSLDRGLGEQYF
TRBV7-9,TRBJ2-7,.,few,TGTGCCAGCGCAAGGGGCGCATACGAGCAGTACTTC,CASARGAYEQYF
TRBV18,TRBJ2-3,TRBD2,.,TGTGCCAGCTCACTCCTGGCGCCTAGCGGGAGGTCGGGCACAGATACGCAGTATTTT,CASSLLAPSGRSGTDTQYF
TRBV5-1,TRBJ2-1,.,.,TGCGCCAGCAGCCCCAGCGTCAACTCCTACAATGAGCAGTTCTTC,CASSPSVNSYNEQFF
TRBV29-1,TRBJ1-2,TRBD1,once,TGCAGCGTTGCCTCAGGGGGGGACTATGGCTACACCTTC,CSVASGGDYGYTF
TRBV11-2,TRBJ2-1,.,once,TGTGCCAGCAGCTCGGGGCGGCTAGCCTACAATGAGCAGTTCTTC,CASSSGRLAYNEQFF
TRBV30,TRBJ1-2,.,.,TGTGCCTGGAGGGTTTCAGCATATGGCTACACCTTC,CAWRVSAYGYTF
TRBV5-1,TRBJ1-5,.,.,TGCGCCAGCAGCTATACCCCAGGGGAAGGGAGCAATCAGCCCCAGCATTTT,CASSYTPGEGSNQPQHF
TRBV11-2,TRBJ2-7,TRBD2,.,TGTGCCAGCAGGGGCGGGGGTCGGTCCTATCACAACGAGCAGTACTTC,CASRGGGRSYHNEQYF
TRBV9,TRBJ2-7,.,.,TGTGCCAGCAGGGGTCGGAGGGGAGAGTACTTC,CASRGRRGEYF
TRBV6-5,TRBJ2-7,TRBD2,.,TGTGCCAGCAGCTTAGCGGGTACCTACGAGCAGTACTTC,CASSLAGTYEQYF
TRBV6-6,TRBJ2-3,TRBD1,.,TGTGCCAGCAACCGGGACAGGTGGGCAGATACGCAGTATTTT,CASNRDRWADTQYF
TRBV28,TRBJ1-2,TRBD1,.,TGTGCCAGCAGGTTCCGGGACAGGGGGCTTGAATGGGGTGGCTACACCTTC,CASRFRDRGLEWGGYTF
TRBV28,TRBJ1-3,.,.,TGTGCCAGCAGTTTCCCCGGACTCTCTGGAAACACCATATATTTT,CASSFPGLSGNTIYF